The 27 T cell receptor beta chains below all came from one sample that was sequenced in a study of CD8+CD57+ T cells in acquired aplastic anemia. For sequencing, patients were chosen who had shown expansion of CD8+CD57+ cells by flow cytometry. Profiling that covered TCR beta VDJ and CDR3 relied on genomic DNA as its template. A single record per CDR3 protein comes from TCRdb applying MiXCR to the reads. This repertoire shows hundreds of thousands of distinct CDR3 sequences, more than 25% found once; its top ten account for around 0.82%. The sample consisted of sorted CD4+, CD8+, or CD8+CD57+ T cells (not recorded which) from PBMCs. The source of these receptors is a human donor with aplastic anemia.

There are many counts of this clonotype. The rearrangement joins TRBV19 to TRBJ1-2; TRBD1 agrees at 8 bases. The CDR3 is 16 amino acids. V lost 3 bases to trimming and J lost 2 bases; unmatched junction nucleotides: 8. The germline V gene has CDR1 LNHDA and CDR2 SQIVND (reference sequence). The CDR3 spells CASSISARQGNYGYTF. The CDR3, as DNA: TGTGCCAGTAGTATTAGCGCGAGACAGGGGAACTATGGCTACACCTTC.

In this sample, this clonotype turned up a few times. The gene calls are TRBV2 and TRBJ1-2; no firm D call. This CDR3 is 14 amino acids long. V lost 4 bases and J 4 bases, leaving 13 bases between the germline ends. Germline V gene lookup returns CDR1 SNHLY and CDR2 FYNNEI. CDR3 residues: CASSGRSGRYGYTF. The CDR3 DNA follows: TGTGCCAGCAGTGGGAGGTCAGGTCGCTATGGCTACACCTTC. Based on the CDR3 plus reference TRBV2 and TRBJ1-2, the full variable domain is EPEVTQTPSHQVTQMGQEVILRCVPISNHLYFYWYRQILGQKVEFLVSFYNNEISEKSEIFDDQFSVERPDGSNFTLKIRSTKLEDSAMYFCASSGRSGRYGYTFGSGTRLTVV.

J is TRBJ2-1 and V is TRBV2; the D gene is possibly TRBD2 (6 bases). The CDR3 is 14 residues long. Per germline, CDR1 SNHLY and CDR2 FYNNEI. V was trimmed by 5 bases and J by 5 bases, leaving 13 bases between them. The DNA of the CDR3 is TGTGCCAGCAGTTGGGAGGATGGTAACAATGAGCAGTTCTTC. Protein: CASSWEDGNNEQFF.

The chain uses TRBV2 and TRBJ2-5; D ambiguous. There are 13 residues in the CDR3. The V gene's germline CDR1 is SNHLY and CDR2 FYNNEI. Trimming pared 7 bases from V and 0 bases from J, leaving 9 bases between. CDR3 in DNA: TGTGCCAGCAAAAGCGACCACCAAGAGACCCAGTACTTC. Protein sequence: CASKSDHQETQYF.

There are many counts of this clonotype. The chain links TRBV19 to TRBJ1-5, with D possibly being TRBD1 (5 bases). Germline assignment: CDR1 LNHDA and CDR2 SQIVND (reference sequence). The germline V and J ends were trimmed by 8 bases and 9 bases, with 11 bases remaining between them. This CDR3 is built from 11 residues. In DNA form, the CDR3 reads TGTGCCAGTGGGGCTAGTGGGCCCCAGCATTTT. The encoded protein is CASGASGPQHF.

This clonotype was found many times. The chain's CDR3 is CASSTRGGFYEQYF. CDR3 DNA sequence: TGTGCCAGCAGCACCCGGGGGGGCTTCTACGAGCAGTACTTC. The chain recombines TRBV7-9 with TRBJ2-7; 8 bases match TRBD2. Per the germline V gene, CDR1 is SEHNR and CDR2 is FQNEAQ (reference sequence). The trim removed 5 bases at V and 3 bases at J, leaving 6 bases unmatched. The CDR3 is made up of 14 amino acids.

This clonotype was counted between two and nine times. The gene calls are TRBV20-1 and TRBJ2-3; 11 nucleotides align to TRBD2. Losses at the gene ends were 7 bases for V and 1 base for J; bases not matched to a gene: 7. The CDR3 spans 15 residues. The V gene's germline CDR1 is DFQATT and CDR2 SNEGSKA (reference sequence). CDR3 in amino acids: CSERTSGWGTDTQYF. DNA for the CDR3: TGCAGTGAAAGGACTAGCGGGTGGGGCACAGATACGCAGTATTTT.

The rearrangement joins TRBV7-2 to TRBJ1-4, with TRBD1 matching 11 bases. There are 15 residues in the CDR3. Germline values: CDR1 SGHTA, CDR2 FQGNSA. The junction had 6 bases not matched to a gene; V was cut back by 4 bases and J by 8 bases. The CDR3 protein is CASSSRTGGGEKLFF. As DNA, the CDR3 is TGTGCCAGCAGCTCACGGACAGGGGGCGGAGAAAAACTGTTTTTT.

This clonotype was counted between two and nine times. This rearrangement joins TRBV18 to TRBJ1-2; perhaps TRBD1 as D (6 bases). The germline gives CDR1 KGHSH, CDR2 LQKENI. V was cut by 4 bases and J by 5 bases, with 11 bases left in between. This CDR3 is 13 amino acids long. In nucleotides, the CDR3 is TGTGCCAGCTCACGACAGGACTATTATGGCTACACCTTC. Translated: CASSRQDYYGYTF.

In the case of this clonotype: A junction boundary mismatches the germline segment, possibly from a read error. The genes are TRBV19 and TRBJ2-1; 7 bases are a match to TRBD1. CDR1 is LNHDA and CDR2 is SQIVND in the germline V gene (reference sequence). This CDR3 is built from 8 residues. The CDR3 region has the DNA TGTGCCAGTAGCGGACAGGTCTTC. Translation gives CASSGQVF.

Written as DNA, the CDR3 is TGTGCCAGCAGTTCCGGACAGGACGTCTATGGCTACACCTTC. This gives the protein CASSSGQDVYGYTF. The V gene is TRBV2, the J gene TRBJ1-2; 7 nucleotides match TRBD1. V dropped 5 bases and J dropped 4; count of bases not matched to a gene: 7. The CDR3 extends over 14 amino acids. Per the germline V gene, CDR1 is SNHLY and CDR2 is FYNNEI.

The rearrangement uses TRBV30 and TRBJ1-6; 8 bases align to TRBD1. With V trimmed by 2 bases and J by 6 bases, 3 bases remained unmatched. This CDR3 contains 14 residues. Germline loops: CDR1 GTSNPN, CDR2 SVGIG (reference sequence). This CDR3 is CAWSTDRVNSPLHF. The DNA for the CDR3 is TGTGCCTGGAGTACGGACAGGGTTAATTCACCCCTCCACTTT.

V and J are TRBV10-3 and TRBJ1-2; TRBD1 is a possible D gene (5 bases). V lost 0 bases and J 13 bases, leaving 9 bases between the germline ends. Germline values: CDR1 ENHRY, CDR2 SYGVKD. CDR3 length: 11 amino acids. The CDR3 DNA follows: TGTGCCATCAGTGAGTCCACAGGTCTCACCTTC. Encoded protein: CAISESTGLTF.

In this sample, this clonotype turned up many times. The chain is built from TRBV19 and TRBJ1-1, with D tentatively TRBD1 (5 bases). The CDR3 is 16 amino acids. Trimming stripped 3 bases from V and 6 bases from J, with 20 bases between. Germline V gene data show CDR1 as LNHDA and CDR2 as SQIVND (reference sequence). The CDR3 nucleotides are TGTGCCAGTAGTATTGATCGGAGACAGAGGGTTCCTGAAGCTTTCTTT. The encoded protein is CASSIDRRQRVPEAFF.

This clonotype has a count of ten or more. The gene calls are TRBV2 and TRBJ1-2; tentative D call: TRBD1 (6 bases). The CDR3 has 13 amino acids. V was trimmed by 8 bases and J by 10 bases, leaving 20 bases between them. The germline V gene has CDR1 SNHLY and CDR2 FYNNEI. The CDR3 reads CASGLLWTEFYTF. In DNA, the CDR3 is TGTGCCAGCGGACTACTTTGGACAGAATTCTACACCTTC.

In this sample, this clonotype turned up many times. DNA for the CDR3: TGTGCCAGCAGCACGGGACTCTTGTTCAATCAGCCCCAGCATTTT. This translates into CASSTGLLFNQPQHF. The rearrangement uses TRBV9 and TRBJ1-5, with D possibly TRBD1 on 5 matching bases. With 4 bases removed from V and 3 bases from J, the gap between germline ends came to 14 bases. CDR1 and CDR2 from the germline V gene are SGDLS and YYNGEE. The CDR3 length is 15 residues.

This chain joins TRBV15 and TRBJ2-7; D perhaps matches TRBD2 (5 bases). CDR3 length: 13 residues. V lost 3 bases and J 2 bases, leaving 8 bases between the germline ends. Germline V gene lookup returns CDR1 LNHNV and CDR2 YYDKDF (reference sequence). CDR3 DNA: TGTGCCACCAGCAGTGAGGGCCCCTACGAGCAGTACTTC. Protein: CATSSEGPYEQYF.

This clonotype was seen ten or more times. V is TRBV10-1 and J is TRBJ2-5; 7 bases match TRBD1. Trimming took 3 bases from V and 0 from J; bases not matched to a gene: 7. Germline V CDR1 and CDR2: WNHNN, SYGVQD (reference sequence). This CDR3 comprises 16 residues. CDR3 sequence (DNA): TGCGCCAGCAGTGAAGTACAGGGGCTGTACCAAGAGACCCAGTACTTC. It codes for CASSEVQGLYQETQYF.

Many counts were recorded for this clonotype. The CDR3: CASSLDRRSTEAFF. The DNA of the CDR3 is TGTGCCAGCAGCTTAGACAGAAGGTCCACTGAAGCTTTCTTT. The chain recombines TRBV7-2 with TRBJ1-1; no definite D call. Germline-derived CDR1 and CDR2 are SGHTA and FQGNSA. The CDR3 runs 14 residues. V lost 1 base and J lost 4, with 10 bases in between. Full variable domain (missing parts from reference TRBV7-2 and TRBJ1-1): GAGVSQSPSNKVTEKGKDVELRCDPISGHTALYWYRQSLGQGLEFLIYFQGNSAPDKSGLPSDRFSAERTGGSVSTLTIQRTQQEDSAVYLCASSLDRRSTEAFFGQGTRLTVV.

The J gene is TRBJ1-5, the V gene TRBV30; D is unclear. Germline V gene data show CDR1 as GTSNPN and CDR2 as SVGIG (reference sequence). This CDR3 region has 14 residues. The V end lost 0 bases, the J end lost 4 bases, and 10 bases lay between the germline ends. CDR3 sequence: CAWSVQRLNQPQHF. In DNA, the CDR3 is TGTGCCTGGAGTGTACAGCGCCTAAATCAGCCCCAGCATTTT. Based on the CDR3 plus reference TRBV30 and TRBJ1-5, the full variable domain is SQTIHQWPATLVQPVGSPLSLECTVEGTSNPNLYWYRQAAGRGLQLLFYSVGIGQISSEVPQNLSASRPQDRQFILSSKKLLLSDSGFYLCAWSVQRLNQPQHFGDGTRLSIL.

Many counts were recorded for this clonotype. The rearrangement joins TRBV12-3 or TRBV12-4 to TRBJ1-2; possible D gene TRBD1, 6 bases. V dropped 5 bases and J dropped 2 bases, with 9 bases sitting between them. The CDR3 loop spans 13 amino acids. CDR3 loop: CASSPGENYGYTF. DNA for the CDR3: TGTGCCAGCAGTCCAGGGGAAAACTATGGCTACACCTTC.

Notes on this clonotype: One base away lies a much larger clone, so this may be a sequencing read error. The J gene is TRBJ1-6, the V gene TRBV11-2, with D possibly matching TRBD1 (5 bases). The CDR3 contains 16 residues. Germline CDR1 and CDR2: SGHAT and FQNNGV. The CDR3 reads CASRHATTRDFSPPHF. The CDR3 nucleotides are TGTGCCAGCAGACATGCCACCACCAGGGATTTTTCACCCCCCCACTTT. Drawing the rest from reference TRBV11-2 and TRBJ1-6, the complete variable domain is EAGVAQSPRYKIIEKRQSVAFWCNPISGHATLYWYQQILGQGPKLLIQFQNNGVVDDSQLPKDRFSAERLKGVDSTLKIQPAKLEDSAVYLCASRHATTRDFSPPHFGNGTRLTVT.

This clonotype is a singleton in its sample. This may be a read error: a much more frequent sequence differs by one nucleotide. The rearrangement uses TRBV19 and TRBJ2-7; 7 nucleotides agree with TRBD1. The germline CDR1 and CDR2 sequences are LNHDA and SQIVND (reference sequence). The CDR3 is 14 residues long. The V gene end was trimmed by 5 bases and the J gene end by 7 bases; junction bases not matched to a gene: 11. The CDR3 loop reads CASSSRQGSWEQYF. The CDR3 bases are TGTGCCAGTAGTTCCCGACAGGGATCATGGGAGCAGTACTTC.

The table lists this clonotype with many counts. The chain is built from TRBV16 and TRBJ1-5; D is undetermined. Deletions cut 2 bases from V and 4 bases from J, with 9 bases between. CDR1 is KGHSY and CDR2 is FQNENV in the germline V gene. CDR3 length: 14 amino acids. CDR3 sequence reads: CASSQDVRNQPQHF. The CDR3 bases are TGTGCCAGCAGCCAAGATGTTAGAAATCAGCCCCAGCATTTT.

As to this clonotype: A much larger clone differs by one base, so this may be a read error. The chain is built from TRBV12-3 or TRBV12-4 and TRBJ1-2; the D is unclear. This CDR3 is 11 amino acids long. The CDR3 DNA reads TGTGCCAGCAGTTTCAGTGCTGGCTACGCCTTC. This gives the protein CASSFSAGYAF.

The CDR3 region has the DNA TGTGCCAGCAGCCAAGGAGGGATTTTCTACAATGAGCAGTTCTTC. Its protein product is CASSQGGIFYNEQFF. V usage is TRBV4-2 and J usage is TRBJ2-1; D perhaps matches TRBD2 (5 bases). The germline V gene encodes CDR1 LGHNA and CDR2 YNFKEQ. The CDR3 length is 15 residues. Trimming took 1 base from V and 3 from J, leaving 10 bases between them.

This clonotype was seen once. The CDR3 DNA follows: TGTGCCAGCAGCTTGCTGCCAGATAGCTCCTACGAGCAGTACTTC. Protein product: CASSLLPDSSYEQYF. The rearrangement joins TRBV5-4 to TRBJ2-7; no clear D gene. The germline CDR1 and CDR2 sequences are SGHNT and YYREEE (reference sequence). The CDR3 is 15 residues long. V was cut by 1 base and J by 0 bases, with 11 bases left in between.